The 15 T cell receptor beta chains listed next were all sequenced from one sample in a study of shared clonotypes between healthy human individuals. Sequencing was performed with immunoSEQ multiplex PCR; in TCRdb, only in-frame clones are kept and a portion is missing. The repertoire holds approximately 2.3 million clones, with approximately 93% as singletons. The sequencing sample was made of naive CD4+ T cells from PBMCs. The sample's subset: CD45RA+ positively selected. All receptors come from a man aged 18 to 29 in good health. Some clones in this sample may be carry-over from other donors' samples.

This sequence joins TRBV28 and TRBJ2-4; D is possibly TRBD1 or TRBD2 (5 bases each). The CDR3 totals 15 residues. Germline CDR1 and CDR2: MDHEN and SYDVKM. Trimming pared 5 bases from V and 0 bases from J, leaving 11 bases between. CDR3 residues: CASSGDQAAKNIQYF. In DNA, the CDR3 is TGTGCCAGCAGTGGGGACCAGGCAGCCAAAAACATTCAGTACTTC.

The chain recombines TRBV5-1 with TRBJ2-7; 9 nucleotides align to TRBD2. V lost 2 bases and J lost 0; bases outside the gene matches: 9. The germline gives CDR1 SGHRS, CDR2 YFSETQ. The CDR3 sequence is 17 residues long. This chain's CDR3 is CASSFLAGEKSSYEQYF. CDR3 coding DNA: TGCGCCAGCAGCTTTTTAGCGGGAGAGAAGAGCTCCTACGAGCAGTACTTC.

The rearrangement uses TRBV28 and TRBJ2-5; D tentatively reads TRBD1 or TRBD2 (5 bases each). Germline CDR1 is MDHEN and CDR2 is SYDVKM. V was pared by 6 bases and J by 5 bases, with 22 bases between. The CDR3 is made up of 16 amino acids. The CDR3 loop reads CASRTQGARAKETQYF. The CDR3, as DNA: TGTGCCAGCAGAACCCAGGGAGCCCGGGCCAAGGAGACCCAGTACTTC.

V is TRBV11-2 and J is TRBJ2-2; TRBD1 matches at 9 bases. CDR3 length equals 18 residues. CDR1 and CDR2 (germline): SGHAT, FQNNGV. Losses at the gene ends were 6 bases for V and 4 bases for J; bases not matched to a gene: 15. CDR3 amino acids: CASSSGTGRVRGTGELFF. CDR3 DNA sequence: TGTGCCAGCAGTTCGGGGACAGGGCGTGTTCGGGGCACCGGGGAGCTGTTTTTT. Full variable domain (missing parts from reference TRBV11-2 and TRBJ2-2): EAGVAQSPRYKIIEKRQSVAFWCNPISGHATLYWYQQILGQGPKLLIQFQNNGVVDDSQLPKDRFSAERLKGVDSTLKIQPAKLEDSAVYLCASSSGTGRVRGTGELFFGEGSRLTVL.

The chain carries TRBV7-3 and TRBJ2-3; TRBD2 agrees at 7 bases. The CDR3 is made up of 14 amino acids. Germline CDR1 reads SGHTA; CDR2 reads FQGTGA. With 4 bases clipped from V and 4 bases from J, the junction kept 5 bases outside the gene matches. The CDR3 is CASSSTGGADTQYF. DNA for the CDR3: TGTGCCAGCAGCTCGACGGGAGGAGCAGATACGCAGTATTTT.

V gene TRBV30 combines with J gene TRBJ2-1, with 12 bases that match TRBD2. The ends lost 7 bases at V and 0 bases at J; junction bases unmatched: 7. The germline V gene encodes CDR1 GTSNPN and CDR2 SVGIG (reference sequence). The CDR3 consists of 16 residues. The CDR3 DNA is TGTGCCTTAACTAGCGGGAGGTCTAGCTCCTACAATGAGCAGTTCTTC. This encodes CALTSGRSSSYNEQFF. Full variable domain (outside the CDR3, taken from reference TRBV30 and TRBJ2-1): SQTIHQWPATLVQPVGSPLSLECTVEGTSNPNLYWYRQAAGRGLQLLFYSVGIGQISSEVPQNLSASRPQDRQFILSSKKLLLSDSGFYLCALTSGRSSSYNEQFFGPGTRLTVL.

The J gene is TRBJ1-5, the V gene TRBV19; the match to TRBD1 covers 11 bases. The germline gives CDR1 LNHDA, CDR2 SQIVND (reference sequence). V was clipped by 2 bases and J by 7 bases; unmatched bases: 7. The CDR3 sequence is 16 residues long. CDR3 bases: TGTGCCAGTAGTATATATGGGACAGGGGGTCGGCAGCCCCAGCATTTT. It is translated as CASSIYGTGGRQPQHF.

The chain carries TRBV10-3 and TRBJ2-7; D is possibly TRBD2 (6 bases). CDR1 is ENHRY and CDR2 is SYGVKD in the germline V gene. There are 15 residues in the CDR3. V lost 2 bases and J lost 5, with 16 bases in between. The CDR3 DNA reads TGTGCCATCAGTGAGCGTGGTGGGGACTGGCACGAGCAGTACTTC. Its translation is CAISERGGDWHEQYF.

About this clone: Its ends do not fully match the called genes, so a read error is possible. This sample includes further DNA sequences coding for the same CDR3. V usage is TRBV28 and J usage is TRBJ2-6; D is unresolved. The CDR3 has 14 amino acids. The germline V gene has CDR1 MDHEN and CDR2 SYDVKM. The CDR3 here is CASSLFSGANVLTF. The CDR3 DNA follows: TGTGCCAGCAGCTTATTCTCTGGGGCCAACGTCCTGACTTTC.

This rearrangement joins TRBV4-1 to TRBJ2-3; 8 positions match TRBD1. Germline assignment: CDR1 MGHRA and CDR2 YSYEKL. This CDR3 has 16 residues. The V and J ends lost 3 bases and 3 bases, in that order; junction bases with no gene match: 8. CDR3 amino acids: CASSHVQGAETDTQYF. The DNA for the CDR3 is TGCGCCAGCAGCCATGTCCAGGGGGCAGAGACAGATACGCAGTATTTT.

The chain couples TRBV6-4 to TRBJ2-2, with no clear D. V was shortened by 3 bases and J by 2 bases, with 4 bases between the two germline ends. Germline V gives CDR1 MRHNA, CDR2 SNTAGT. This CDR3 spans 13 amino acids. As DNA, the CDR3 is TGTGCCAGCAGTGAGGGCAACACCGGGGAGCTGTTTTTT. It translates to CASSEGNTGELFF.

The chain links TRBV5-4 to TRBJ1-5, with a weak D call TRBD1 (6 bases). V lost 4 bases and J lost 5, with 16 bases in between. CDR1 is SGHNT, CDR2 YYREEE, per germline (reference sequence). The CDR3 consists of 15 residues. CDR3 amino acids: CASSQAGTSDQPQHF. In nucleotides, the CDR3 is TGTGCCAGCAGCCAAGCTGGGACATCGGATCAGCCCCAGCATTTT.

The chain is built from TRBV28 and TRBJ2-2; 12 bases are a match to TRBD1. Germline-derived CDR1 and CDR2 are MDHEN and SYDVKM. With V trimmed by 6 bases and J by 1 base, 9 bases remained unmatched. The CDR3 is made up of 18 amino acids. The chain's CDR3 is CASRRPGQGALNTGELFF. The DNA for the CDR3 is TGTGCCAGCAGACGCCCGGGACAGGGGGCCTTGAACACCGGGGAGCTGTTTTTT.

This clone was observed once. CDR3 bases: TGTGCCAGCAGTTTCGCAACAGGGCCCAACACTGAAGCTTTCTTT. As protein: CASSFATGPNTEAFF. The chain recombines TRBV28 with TRBJ1-1, with TRBD1 as a possible D gene (6 bases). The V and J ends lost 3 bases and 2 bases respectively, with 13 bases between them. The CDR3 runs to 15 residues. The germline V gene has CDR1 MDHEN and CDR2 SYDVKM. The full variable domain, with the rest looked up from reference TRBV28 and TRBJ1-1, is DVKVTQSSRYLVKRTGEKVFLECVQDMDHENMFWYRQDPGLGLRLIYFSYDVKMKEKGDIPEGYSVSREKKERFSLILESASTNQTSMYLCASSFATGPNTEAFFGQGTRLTVV.

DNA of the CDR3: TGTGCCAGCAGTCCCCCCGGGACAGGGGGCTACGAGCAGTACTTC. It is translated as CASSPPGTGGYEQYF. The chain carries TRBV6-1 and TRBJ2-7, with 11 bases identical to TRBD1. This CDR3 has 15 residues. CDR1 MNHNS and CDR2 SASEGT come from the germline V gene. After removal of 5 bases from V and 3 bases from J, the junction contained 6 bases not matched to a gene.